This T cell receptor (beta chain) emerged from a study of cytomegalovirus exposure and HLA in healthy donors (dated by TCRdb to about 2017). The study in broad terms: An earlier analysis of several hundred of the donors reported 276 Gb of sequence data and 90 million to 120 million unique TCR beta sequences obtained from around 190 million T cells. An early release that covered approximately 600 HLA-typed donors contained about 300 gigabases of sequencing data and approximately 85 million unique TCR sequences. Among about 400 genotyped donors of the cohort, an average of roughly 230,000 unique TCR beta nucleotide sequences was sequenced per donor, of which approximately 18% were non-productive. Of the roughly 400 genotyped donors, 75% to 85% were placed in the genetic ancestry cluster associated with self-reported Caucasian donors. Because of strong linkage in the cohort, a handful of DR-DQ haplotypes were treated as single units for association and clustering. The study used immunosequencing to profile the T cell repertoires of around 600 subjects and linked those repertoires to cytomegalovirus serostatus. Both class I and class II loci were covered by HLA typing, at four-digit resolution. In a later genetic analysis, genome-wide SNP genotypes for about three fifths of the 666 donors were used, and that subset was treated as a discovery cohort. The study was designed to test whether signatures of past pathogen exposure could be identified by cataloging public T cell receptors. Donor age, sex, ethnicity and CMV serostatus were compiled alongside the repertoire data. A separate validation cohort of 100 to 150 different subjects was used in addition to the roughly 640-subject first cohort. A later analysis re-examined previously published TCR beta repertoires from about 700 donors and added high-resolution HLA genotyping to investigate patterns of TCR occurrence. The later analysis used no new phenotypic data to find candidate immune exposures, relying instead on TCR beta sequences and their occurrence across donors. An earlier analysis of more than 450 of the donors used high-throughput TCR beta sequencing to judge whether each TCR beta V gene segment behaved as functional or pseudogenic. To predict cytomegalovirus infection status, the study combined high-throughput TCR immunosequencing, statistical association of individual TCRs with disease status, and machine learning. Typing coverage differed by locus: A, B, C, DRB1 and DQB1 were typed in about 629-640 donors, DQA1 in 522, DPA1 in roughly 590, and DPB1 in around 490. All discovery cohort repertoires had been generated using a single sequencing platform. The paper as a whole reports these results and caveats: In a later analysis, several top co-occurrence clusters were reported to appear linked to parvovirus B19, influenza, CMV and Epstein-Barr virus. Because some donors lacked HLA typing at each locus, the association tests relied only on the typed subset. Strong co-occurrence of HLA alleles, especially DR and DQ, made assigning TCR associations to individual alleles difficult. A later analysis found that HLA-associated TCR beta chains were more clonally expanded and had lower generation probabilities than equally common non-associated chains. Linkage disequilibrium might explain the correlated functional status among segregating V segments, but an unknown experimental factor could not be ruled out. While some public TCRs were present in many individuals, most TCR sequences turned up only very rarely across donors. The only immune exposure information available for the cohort was CMV serostatus. According to the authors, the approach could potentially be generalized to other disease states and immunological phenotypes. A later analysis found that TCR association rates varied across HLA loci, with DRB1 alleles showing the most associated TCRs and HLA-C alleles the fewest. V-gene and J-gene trimming of TCR beta chains was associated with a missense DCLRE1C variant in a later genetic analysis, and the association was replicated in an independent cohort. Roughly uniform sequencing depth across donors was assumed in presence/absence analyses, although this assumption may not hold. Approximately 16 rarely observed V segments, including chromosome 9 orphons, were excluded from the earlier analysis of several hundred of the donors because counts were too low. In vitro tests confirmed that three of the cytomegalovirus-associated TCR beta chains recognize cytomegalovirus antigens. A further reported finding was that TCR beta sequences accurately predicted the HLA-A and HLA-B alleles for most subjects in the first cohort. Only TCR beta chains were sequenced in this cohort, and the absence of alpha or paired-chain data limited detectable features. An earlier analysis of around 600 of the donors showed that most TCR beta V segments appeared in productive rearrangements either about 87% or about 30% of the time, which broadly matched IMGT annotations. A later analysis found that most CMV-associated TCR beta chains appeared HLA-restricted, with HLA associations seemingly driven largely by CMV exposure. At a false discovery rate of 0.05, a later analysis linked fewer than 20,000 TCR beta sequences to specific HLA alleles. A total of around 150 TCR beta chains were listed by the study as associated with cytomegalovirus. The classifier was reported to diagnose cytomegalovirus status with high specificity and sensitivity in both the original cohort and the validation cohort. The 87-base-pair reads could not distinguish some IMGT-functional V segments, including TRBV6-2 and TRBV6-3, so those segments were excluded. In a later genetic analysis, fewer N-insertions in productive TCRs were reported among donors in an Asian-associated ancestry cluster than the roughly 700-donor mean. A cluster of highly shared sequence variants was judged likely to be a technical artifact of the sequencing pipeline.

In total, 500 to 700 healthy bone marrow donors made up the cohort. Cohort members were all nominally healthy when sampled, although unrecorded immune exposures were likely present. The donor tested CMV seronegative, placing the donor among the 352 seronegative members of the cohort. A peripheral blood sample was provided by each donor, and peripheral blood mononuclear cells were used for TCR beta sequencing. Genomic DNA was extracted from the blood cell samples with the Qiagen DNeasy Blood Extraction Kit. There are 14 amino acids in the CDR3, from cysteine to phenylalanine inclusive. Only CDR3 DNA remains: 42 bases, in frame from the first base. V lost 4 bases and J lost 6 bases, and the count of bases not matched to a germline gene is 6. CDR1 SGHRS and CDR2 YFSETQ are derived from the germline V gene. Receptors were amplified or captured by the immunoSEQ multiplex PCR assay. For the multiplex PCR, a mixture combining 60 forward primers for TCR Vbeta segments and 13 reverse primers for TCR Jbeta segments was used. Amplification of the CDR3 region of rearranged TCR beta genes was performed with a multiplex PCR assay on genomic DNA. The amplified TCR beta libraries were sequenced on the Illumina HiSeq System as 87-base-pair reads. In the original analysis: A later analysis counted tens of millions of unique TCR beta chains across the 500 to 850 repertoires, and roughly 11 million of these chains were shared by at least two donors. Raw reads were error-corrected and collapsed into unique sequences by a nearest-neighbor algorithm in which closely related sequences were merged to remove PCR and sequencing errors. To assign V, D and J gene segments, CDR3 sequences were aligned to IMGT reference sequences. For a sequence to be retained, at least a six-nucleotide match to both a V gene segment and a J gene segment was required. Rearrangements were called productive when the CDR3 lacked stop codons and stayed in frame with V and J; all others were non-productive. CDR3 was defined by IMGT convention, running from the second conserved V-encoded cysteine to the conserved J-encoded phenylalanine. The earlier analysis of around 640 of the donors excluded sequences that lacked an unambiguous match to a single V gene segment. In an earlier analysis of approximately 560 of the donors, a V segment was called functional when productive rearrangements were above 56.7%, and segregating when the standard deviation between donors exceeded 5%. To diagnose cytomegalovirus status from the catalog of TCR beta chain sequences, a statistical classification framework was built. A later analysis assigned V and J genes by comparing TCR nucleotide sequences with IMGT/GENE-DB human TR gene sequences. In a later analysis, CDR3 sequences and most-parsimonious VDJ recombination scenarios were assigned using the TCRdist pipeline. A later analysis defined each TCR beta chain by its CDR3 amino acid sequence plus V-gene family, and excluded reads lacking a unique V-gene family. A later analysis removed nearly 600 highly shared, low-generation-probability nucleotide sequences to deal with suspected cross-contamination and a sequencing artifact. In a later analysis, a clonal expansion index for each public chain was calculated from normalized within-repertoire ranks of inferred template counts. In a later analysis, generation probabilities were computed using a VDJ recombination model fitted to out-of-frame rearrangements, and the results were checked against IGoR. In a later analysis, hypergeometric tests were used to score TCR-TCR, TCR-HLA and TCR-CMV co-occurrence, with a repertoire-size bias correction applied to TCR pairs. To estimate false discovery rates, a later analysis permuted the HLA or CMV assignments 20 times. A later analysis grouped co-occurring TCRs with DBSCAN, adding TCRdist sequence similarity when clustering within HLA-allele-positive subsets. Co-occurrence clustering excluded repertoires with fewer than 30,000 or more than 120,000 public chains, plus five with anomalous nucleotide sharing. TCRdb provides this immuneACCESS table in a form limited to in-frame rearrangements. Some clones are lacking; in checked studies, under half of them reflect an unresolved V gene, and why the rest are absent is not known. V and J calls and clone size are given by that table; D and trimming were obtained from the DNA. The sample's clone listing holds fewer than 110,000 clones. About 3.2% of the sample goes to the ten largest clones.

A word on this clone: The antigen it binds to is not known.

What was sequenced was PBMCs. The V and J segments used are TRBV5-1 and TRBJ1-3, with 8 central nucleotides matching TRBD1. The source is a man aged 40-49 years in good health and CMV-seronegative. CDR3 protein: CASSQAGGENTIYF. The DNA reads TGCGCCAGCAGCCAGGCAGGGGGCGAAAACACCATATATTTT.